Each of the 8 T cell receptor beta chains below was sequenced from the same sample in a study of T-cell memory formation after mild COVID-19. Each CDR3 protein gets one entry after TCRdb re-called the 5' RACE reads with MiXCR. The sample lists about half a million distinct CDR3 sequences, 15% to 20% occurring once. Sequencing was done on a sample of PBMCs or a T cell subset sorted from them (not recorded which). The source is an adult woman who had mild COVID-19 (a few samples of this study predate the infection). Cell type and time point are not known.

The genes are TRBV15 and TRBJ2-3, with D maybe TRBD1 (6 bases). Germline values: CDR1 LNHNV, CDR2 YYDKDF (reference sequence). Trimming shortened V by 0 bases and J by 0 bases, and 16 bases separated the two germline ends. The CDR3 spans 18 residues. CDR3 bases: TGTGCCACCAGCAGAGATCTTTGGACAGCAACTAGCACAGATACGCAGTATTTT. This translates into CATSRDLWTATSTDTQYF.

This clonotype was counted a few times. V usage is TRBV9 and J usage is TRBJ2-1; TRBD1 or TRBD2 may be the D gene (5 bases each). V was pared by 6 bases and J by 3 bases, with 13 bases between. Germline V gene data show CDR1 as SGDLS and CDR2 as YYNGEE. The CDR3 runs to 14 residues. DNA of the CDR3: TGTGCCAGCACTCCTGGGGGTAGCTACAATGAGCAGTTCTTC. Encoded protein: CASTPGGSYNEQFF.

This clonotype came up many times. J is TRBJ2-7 and V is TRBV7-2; TRBD2 might be the D (5 bases). From germline, CDR1 is SGHTA and CDR2 FQGNSA. The CDR3 is 14 residues long. Trimming took 0 bases from V and 0 from J, leaving 6 bases between them. This CDR3 reads CASSLAGSSYEQYF. The CDR3 bases are TGTGCCAGCAGCTTAGCGGGGAGCTCCTACGAGCAGTACTTC.

Worth noting for this clonotype: Possible read error: a much larger clone is one base away. V gene TRBV25-1 combines with J gene TRBJ2-7; tentatively, D is TRBD1 or TRBD2 (5 bases each). Germline assignment: CDR1 MGHDK and CDR2 SYGVNS. The CDR3 loop spans 13 amino acids. The CDR3 protein is CARSVGGSYEQYF. CDR3 coding DNA: TGTGCCCGCAGTGTTGGGGGCTCCTACGAGCAGTACTTC.

This clonotype appeared a few times. The chain joins TRBV5-4 to TRBJ2-1; 9 bases agree with TRBD1. Per the germline V gene, CDR1 is SGHNT and CDR2 is YYREEE (reference sequence). The trim removed 4 bases at V and 7 bases at J, leaving 9 bases unmatched. The CDR3 covers 15 residues. DNA for the CDR3: TGTGCCAGCAGCCTCCGATCCGGGACAGGGAATGAGCAGTTCTTC. Translating it yields CASSLRSGTGNEQFF.

This clonotype was picked up one time. This chain links TRBV24-1 with TRBJ2-6; 7 positions match TRBD1. Germline loops: CDR1 KGHDR, CDR2 SFDVKD. The CDR3 sequence is 14 residues long. The V and J ends lost 9 bases and 2 bases, in that order; junction bases with no gene match: 3. The DNA for the CDR3 is TGTGCCACCGGAACAGGGGCTGGGGCCAACGTCCTGACTTTC. Residues: CATGTGAGANVLTF.

This clonotype was seen a few times. CDR3 amino acids: CASSLEGTGYTF. CDR3 nucleotide sequence: TGTGCCAGCAGCTTAGAAGGGACTGGCTACACCTTC. The chain recombines TRBV7-8 with TRBJ1-2, with D tentatively TRBD1 (5 bases). The CDR3 spans 12 residues. Trimming took off 1 base at V and 7 bases at J, with 7 bases between the two ends. The germline V gene encodes CDR1 SGHVS and CDR2 FQNEAQ.

This clonotype has just a few counts. The chain combines TRBV2 with TRBJ2-7; perhaps D is TRBD1 or TRBD2 (6 bases each). From germline, CDR1 is SNHLY and CDR2 FYNNEI. This CDR3 comprises 14 residues. Trimming cost V 4 bases and J 0 bases, with 10 bases left between them. This CDR3 is CASSAGAGSYEQYF. CDR3 DNA sequence: TGTGCCAGCAGTGCGGGGGCCGGCTCCTACGAGCAGTACTTC.